This T cell receptor (beta chain) comes out of a study of regulatory T cells in long-lasting Graves disease. Whole-study findings and limits: Persistent disease was characterized by preferential usage of TRBV28, TRBJ1-2 and TRBJ2-5.

This clonotype has only a few counts. Its antigen is still unknown. The CDR3 does not end in the conserved phenylalanine or tryptophan, so this is likely a read error. CDR3-region Arm-PCR and iRepertoire HTBI primers produced the TCR beta libraries. TCRdb re-analysed the multiplex PCR reads in MiXCR, keeping a single row per CDR3 protein. Altogether 350,000 to 500,000 distinct CDR3 sequences are present, 12% to 15% being singletons, with the ten largest covering around a sixth. Time point described: newly diagnosed GD, antithyroid drugs for less than 3 months. PBMCs were the source of the RNA used for TCR sequencing. American Thyroid Association guidelines were used to diagnose Graves' disease. Germline CDR1 MGHRA, CDR2 YSYEKL. Trimming cost V 3 bases and J 4 bases; bases outside gene matches: 11. The length of the CDR3 is 18 residues. Another study also made use of these data, one on T cells in Graves' hyperthyroidism and ophthalmopathy. That investigation notes: TCR CDR3 regions were first amplified by RT-PCR with HTBI primers.

The TCR originated in a woman aged 45-60 years with Graves disease. The chain is built from TRBV4-1 and TRBJ2-1; 11 bases are shared with TRBD2. Sequencing was performed on peripheral blood mononuclear cells (PBMCs), taken at new diagnosis, from a patient treated with antithyroid drugs. The CDR3 region has the DNA TGCGCCAGCAGCCAGACAGCCCTAGCGGGGGGACGATACAATGAGCAGTTCTCC. Protein: CASSQTALAGGRYNEQFS.